Listed here are 5 T cell receptor beta chains from one sample, sequenced in a study of shared clonotypes between healthy human individuals. Using immunoSEQ multiplex PCR, the repertoire was profiled, and TCRdb retains in-frame clones only, with some absent. The sample lists roughly 850,000 clones; about 96% were seen once. CD45RO-negative, CCR7-positively selected cells formed the naive CD8 fraction, excluding terminally differentiated effector memory CD45RA+ cells. Sequenced: naive CD8+ T cells sorted from blood. The receptors originated from a man in his thirties or forties in good health.

The V call is TRBV29-1, the J call TRBJ1-3; D remains ambiguous. Trimming took off 4 bases at V and 0 bases at J, with 13 bases between the two ends. There are 15 residues in the CDR3. Germline-derived CDR1 and CDR2 are SQVTM and ANQGSEA. CDR3 protein: CSVGDGISSGNTIYF. DNA for the CDR3: TGCAGCGTTGGAGACGGAATAAGCTCTGGAAACACCATATATTTT.

The gene calls are TRBV7-9 and TRBJ2-3; no reliable D call. Trimming stripped 2 bases from V and 4 bases from J, with 7 bases between. This CDR3 is built from 13 residues. In germline, CDR1 is SEHNR, CDR2 FQNEAQ (reference sequence). The CDR3, as DNA: TGTGCCAGCAGCTTAAAGGTCGCAGATACGCAGTATTTT. It yields the protein CASSLKVADTQYF.

V usage is TRBV7-9 and J usage is TRBJ2-3; TRBD2 matches 13 bases. The CDR3 has 17 residues. Germline CDR1 is SEHNR and CDR2 is FQNEAQ (reference sequence). The ends lost 5 bases at V and 2 bases at J; junction bases unmatched: 7. The CDR3 DNA is TGTGCCAGCAGCCGGACTAGCGGGAGAGGGACCACAGATACGCAGTATTTT. Translated: CASSRTSGRGTTDTQYF.

V is TRBV28 and J is TRBJ2-1; D is unresolved. This CDR3 comprises 14 residues. The germline V and J ends were trimmed by 3 bases and 6 bases, with 12 bases remaining between them. CDR1 is MDHEN, CDR2 SYDVKM, per germline. The CDR3 region is CASSLVGAGNEQFF. DNA of the CDR3: TGTGCCAGCAGTTTGGTCGGTGCCGGCAATGAGCAGTTCTTC.

As DNA, the CDR3 is TGTGCCAGCAGCTTATACCCCGGGTCGTTCTACGAGCAGTACTTC. This codes for CASSLYPGSFYEQYF. The chain couples TRBV7-3 to TRBJ2-7; D gene ambiguous. This CDR3 is built from 15 residues. V lost 2 bases and J 3 bases, leaving 14 bases between the germline ends. Germline V CDR1 and CDR2: SGHTA, FQGTGA.